These 22 T cell receptor beta chains were sequenced from one sample in a study of T cells in lung cancer brain metastases. Sequenced by immunoSEQ multiplex PCR; TCRdb stores in-frame clones only, minus some. Among approximately 4,300 clones, 70% to 90% were seen once, and the ten largest hold 8.1%. Sequenced input: tumor tissue from the primary lung tumor. These receptor sequences come from a man aged 55 to 70 with non-small cell lung cancer.

The chain recombines TRBV5-8 with TRBJ2-5; D is perhaps TRBD2 (6 bases). V was shortened by 0 bases and J by 0 bases, with 9 bases between the two germline ends. CDR3 length: 15 amino acids. Germline V gene lookup returns CDR1 SGHTS and CDR2 YDEGEE. The CDR3 spells CASSLGLANQETQYF. DNA of the CDR3: TGTGCCAGCAGCTTGGGGCTAGCGAACCAAGAGACCCAGTACTTC.

The V gene is TRBV7-8, the J gene TRBJ1-1, with a possible D match to TRBD1 (6 bases). Looked up from germline, CDR1 is SGHVS and CDR2 is FQNEAQ. The CDR3 runs 16 residues. V was cut by 2 bases and J by 5 bases, with 18 bases left in between. CDR3 in amino acids: CASSLSRQAGGTEAFF. CDR3 in DNA: TGTGCCAGCAGCTTATCTAGACAGGCCGGAGGAACTGAAGCTTTCTTT.

The chain uses TRBV18 and TRBJ2-4; perhaps TRBD2 as D (6 bases). V dropped 2 bases and J dropped 3 bases, with 11 bases sitting between them. Per germline, CDR1 KGHSH and CDR2 LQKENI. The CDR3 contains 15 residues. CDR3: CASSPSGVSKNIQYF. For the CDR3, the DNA is TGTGCCAGCTCACCATCGGGGGTTAGCAAAAACATTCAGTACTTC.

With regard to this clone: A junction boundary mismatches the germline segment, possibly from a read error. This chain links TRBV6-6 with TRBJ2-1; D gene uncertain. The CDR3 has 12 residues. Per the germline V gene, CDR1 is MNHNY and CDR2 is SVGAGI (reference sequence). CDR3 amino acids: CANSYQDNEQFF. The CDR3, as DNA: TGTGCCAACAGTTACCAGGACAATGAGCAGTTCTTC.

V gene TRBV18 combines with J gene TRBJ2-2, with D possibly TRBD1 on 6 matching bases. Germline assignment: CDR1 KGHSH and CDR2 LQKENI. The CDR3 consists of 15 residues. Deletions cut 1 base from V and 4 bases from J, with 10 bases between. The CDR3 sequence: CASSPLQGFTGELFF. The CDR3 region has the DNA TGTGCCAGCTCACCACTACAGGGATTCACCGGGGAGCTGTTTTTT. The entire variable domain, with the rest obtained from reference TRBV18 and TRBJ2-2, is as follows: NAGVMQNPRHLVRRRGQEARLRCSPMKGHSHVYWYRQLPEEGLKFMVYLQKENIIDESGMPKERFSAEFPKEGPSILRIQQVVRGDSAAYFCASSPLQGFTGELFFGEGSRLTVL.

CDR3 DNA: TGTGCCAGCAGTGGGACAGGCACGAACACTGAAGCTTTCTTT. Translation gives CASSGTGTNTEAFF. The rearrangement joins TRBV18 to TRBJ1-1, with 8 bases fitting TRBD1. The CDR3 sequence is 14 residues long. Germline V gene sequence: CDR1 KGHSH, CDR2 LQKENI. J lost 1 base, V lost 8 bases, and 6 bases had no gene match.

This chain connects TRBV15 to TRBJ1-2; 12 bases are a match to TRBD1. The CDR3 loop spans 17 amino acids. Germline V gene data show CDR1 as LNHNV and CDR2 as YYDKDF (reference sequence). The CDR3 DNA follows: TGTGTCACTTCCCATCGGAAGGCGGGACAGGGGGCTCAGGGCTACACCTTC. Translating gives CVTSHRKAGQGAQGYTF.

V and J are TRBV5-1 and TRBJ2-7, with 8 positions matching TRBD1. The germline V gene encodes CDR1 SGHRS and CDR2 YFSETQ. The J segment lost 0 bases and the V segment lost 3 bases, leaving 5 bases of the junction unmatched. The CDR3 spans 15 residues. This CDR3 is CASSSQGASSYEQYF. CDR3 in DNA: TGCGCCAGCAGCTCCCAGGGGGCTAGCTCCTACGAGCAGTACTTC.

Note on this clone: The same CDR3 also results from other DNA sequences found in this sample. The J gene is TRBJ2-7, the V gene TRBV6-5; the D gene is possibly TRBD1 (6 bases). CDR1 is MNHEY, CDR2 SVGAGI, per germline. Between the trimmed V and J ends, which lost 0 bases and 10 bases, there was a span of 13 bases. The CDR3 covers 13 residues. For the CDR3, the DNA is TGTGCCAGCAGTTACTCGACAGGCCAGAAACAGTACTTC. This encodes CASSYSTGQKQYF.

The chain links TRBV28 to TRBJ1-2; 8 bases match TRBD1. This CDR3 has 15 amino acids. CDR1 is MDHEN, CDR2 SYDVKM, per germline. Germline trimming cut 5 bases from V and 8 bases from J; bases unmatched to any gene: 13. CDR3 sequence reads: CASSPRQGRGRGYTF. CDR3 coding DNA: TGTGCCAGCAGTCCTAGACAGGGGCGAGGGCGAGGCTACACCTTC.

V gene TRBV15 combines with J gene TRBJ1-5; D not certain. This CDR3 has 18 amino acids. Looked up from germline, CDR1 is LNHNV and CDR2 is YYDKDF (reference sequence). Trimming removed 0 bases at V and 0 bases at J, with 15 bases between. In DNA, the CDR3 is TGTGCCACCAGCAGAGATCGGGCTGACACGGGTAGCAATCAGCCCCAGCATTTT. Translation: CATSRDRADTGSNQPQHF.

The V gene is TRBV19, the J gene TRBJ1-1; a possible D gene is TRBD1 (5 bases). CDR1 and CDR2 from the germline V gene are LNHDA and SQIVND (reference sequence). The CDR3 runs to 14 residues. Trimming left V 1 base short and J 4 bases short, with 10 bases between. Here the CDR3 DNA reads TGTGCCAGTAGTATAGCCGCGGGGCGCACTGAAGCTTTCTTT. The encoded protein is CASSIAAGRTEAFF.

This sequence joins TRBV6-5 and TRBJ2-2; 8 nucleotides agree with TRBD2. Germline-derived CDR1 and CDR2 are MNHEY and SVGAGI. V shed 6 bases and J 3 bases; nucleotides not matched to a gene: 0. The CDR3 runs to 13 residues. Written as DNA, the CDR3 is TGTGCCAGCAGACTAGCGGACACCGGGGAGCTGTTTTTT. It specifies CASRLADTGELFF.

This sequence joins TRBV7-3 and TRBJ2-3; TRBD1 might be the D (6 bases). CDR1 is SGHTA, CDR2 FQGTGA, per germline. The V end was cut by 2 bases, the J end by 1 base, with 10 bases between. The CDR3 runs 15 residues. The CDR3 DNA reads as TGTGCCAGCAGCTTATCAGGGGCGGGCACAGATACGCAGTATTTT. This sequence encodes CASSLSGAGTDTQYF.

This clone turned up a few times. V gene TRBV30 combines with J gene TRBJ1-6; the D is unclear. Trimming removed 0 bases from V and 11 bases from J, with 11 bases in between. Germline V gene lookup returns CDR1 GTSNPN and CDR2 SVGIG (reference sequence). The CDR3 is made up of 13 amino acids. This CDR3 is CAWSVPALAPLHF. The DNA of the CDR3 is TGTGCCTGGAGTGTACCGGCTTTGGCACCCCTCCACTTT.

This clone was observed a handful of times. The chain combines TRBV6-5 with TRBJ1-1, with unresolved D. Germline V gives CDR1 MNHEY, CDR2 SVGAGI. The V and J ends lost 6 bases and 5 bases respectively, with 19 bases between them. This CDR3 has 15 amino acids. Here the CDR3 reads CASRLDRSWGTEAFF. As DNA, the CDR3 is TGTGCCAGCAGGCTCGATCGGTCCTGGGGAACTGAAGCTTTCTTT.

The chain uses TRBV29-1 and TRBJ2-3; the D is unclear. Germline V gene lookup returns CDR1 SQVTM and CDR2 ANQGSEA. This CDR3 is 14 amino acids long. V shed 5 bases and J shed 4 bases, with 16 bases lying between them. The chain's CDR3 is CSVRSASGADTQYF. The CDR3 nucleotides are TGCAGCGTTAGGTCAGCGTCGGGCGCAGATACGCAGTATTTT.

J is TRBJ2-7 and V is TRBV4-1; 12 nucleotides align to TRBD1. The V gene's germline CDR1 is MGHRA and CDR2 YSYEKL. The CDR3 length is 15 residues. After removal of 3 bases from V and 2 bases from J, the junction contained 2 bases not matched to a gene. The CDR3 coding sequence is TGCGCCAGCAGCCAGGGACAGGGGGCGACCTACGAGCAGTACTTC. Its translation is CASSQGQGATYEQYF.

The rearrangement links TRBV5-4 to TRBJ2-1, with D hard to call. V lost 4 bases and J lost 7, with 12 bases in between. Germline lookup yields CDR1 SGHNT and CDR2 YYREEE (reference sequence). The CDR3 is 13 residues long. CDR3 coding DNA: TGTGCCAGCAGCCTTCCGAGCCCGAATGAGCAGTTCTTC. Protein sequence: CASSLPSPNEQFF. Full variable domain (outside the CDR3, taken from reference TRBV5-4 and TRBJ2-1): ETGVTQSPTHLIKTRGQQVTLRCSSQSGHNTVSWYQQALGQGPQFIFQYYREEENGRGNFPPRFSGLQFPNYSSELNVNALELDDSALYLCASSLPSPNEQFFGPGTRLTVL.

The V and J genes are TRBV6-5 and TRBJ2-7, with TRBD1 matching over 7 bases. The CDR3 has 13 amino acids. Germline-derived CDR1 and CDR2 are MNHEY and SVGAGI. The ends lost 5 bases at V and 7 bases at J; junction bases unmatched: 8. The CDR3 DNA reads as TGTGCCAGCAGTCAATCAACAGGGGAAGAGCAGTACTTC. This translates into CASSQSTGEEQYF.

The CDR3 here is CASSLSGASNQPQHF. CDR3 DNA: TGTGCCAGCAGTTTATCAGGGGCCAGCAATCAGCCCCAGCATTTT. The genes are TRBV28 and TRBJ1-5; D might be TRBD1 (6 bases). The germline V gene encodes CDR1 MDHEN and CDR2 SYDVKM. Trimming pared 1 base from V and 1 base from J, leaving 8 bases between. This CDR3 spans 15 amino acids.

The chain links TRBV21-1 to TRBJ2-7; the D call in the table, TRBD1, was not verified against the DNA. TRBV21-1 represents a pseudogene. CDR3 length: 16 residues. Written as DNA, the CDR3 is TGTGCCAGCAGCCCTACCGGGACAGATAGCTCCTACGAGCAGTACTTC. This encodes CASSPTGTDSSYEQYF.